Shown below are 31 T cell receptor beta chains from a single sample sequenced in a study of control samples from healthy donors and cancer patients. Profiling relied on immunoSEQ multiplex PCR, and the TCRdb table lists in-frame clones only, not all of them. This sample has roughly 100,000 clones; about 92% occur once, and the top ten carry roughly 2.5%. Source material: blood. The origin of the receptors is a woman aged 18-30 years in good health.

The chain is built from TRBV5-6 and TRBJ1-1, with D perhaps matching TRBD1 (5 bases). Trimming pared 0 bases from V and 10 bases from J, leaving 10 bases between. The germline V gene has CDR1 SGHDT and CDR2 YYEEEE. The CDR3 runs to 12 residues. CDR3 amino acids: CASSLAQGGAFF. DNA of the CDR3: TGTGCCAGCAGCTTGGCGCAGGGAGGAGCTTTCTTT.

This rearrangement joins TRBV28 to TRBJ1-5; the D is unclear. The germline V gene has CDR1 MDHEN and CDR2 SYDVKM. Trimming shortened V by 3 bases and J by 5 bases, and 8 bases separated the two germline ends. The CDR3 length is 13 residues. The CDR3 loop reads CASSFSRYQPQHF. DNA for the CDR3: TGTGCCAGCAGTTTCTCCAGGTATCAGCCCCAGCATTTT.

This chain uses TRBV3-1 (or the pseudogene TRBV3-2) with TRBJ2-7; 9 positions match TRBD2. The CDR3 has 16 amino acids. The J segment lost 3 bases and the V segment lost 5 bases, leaving 11 bases of the junction unmatched. Germline V CDR1 and CDR2: LGHDT, YNNKEL (reference sequence). The CDR3 nucleotides are TGTGCCAGCAGCTCTGGGACTAGCACAGGGTACTACGAGCAGTACTTC. Translating gives CASSSGTSTGYYEQYF.

The CDR3 protein is CASSFRGNTEAFF. Written as DNA, the CDR3 is TGTGCCAGCAGCTTCAGGGGGAACACTGAAGCTTTCTTT. The V gene is TRBV11-3, the J gene TRBJ1-1, with D perhaps TRBD1 (6 bases). The CDR3 contains 13 residues. Per the germline V gene, CDR1 is SGHNT and CDR2 is YENEEA. V lost 3 bases, J lost 1 base, and 6 bases lay in between.

The chain uses TRBV28 and TRBJ1-2; D not certain. Trimming cost V 6 bases and J 0 bases, with 5 bases left between them. The CDR3 has 12 amino acids. Looked up from germline, CDR1 is MDHEN and CDR2 is SYDVKM. The CDR3 loop reads CASSRTNYGYTF. CDR3 sequence (DNA): TGTGCCAGCAGCCGGACTAACTATGGCTACACCTTC.

The rearrangement joins TRBV20-1 to TRBJ2-5; no definite D call. V was shortened by 3 bases and J by 4 bases, with 18 bases between the two germline ends. Looked up from germline, CDR1 is DFQATT and CDR2 is SNEGSKA (reference sequence). This CDR3 region has 15 residues. As DNA, the CDR3 is TGCAGTGCTAGTTTGTATACTGGGGTGGCAGAGACCCAGTACTTC. Translated, it gives CSASLYTGVAETQYF.

The sample holds one count of this clone. CDR3 DNA: TGTGCCAGCAGCAGTAGCGGGAGAAACTACGAGCAGTACTTC. Protein sequence: CASSSSGRNYEQYF. The rearrangement links TRBV6-5 to TRBJ2-7, with 9 bases matching TRBD2. Trimming removed 6 bases from V and 3 bases from J; junction bases left unmatched: 6. The CDR3 consists of 14 residues. Germline CDR1 reads MNHEY; CDR2 reads SVGAGI.

This chain uses TRBV28 with TRBJ1-6; TRBD1 is a possible D gene (5 bases). The germline gives CDR1 MDHEN, CDR2 SYDVKM. V gave up 7 bases and J gave up 9 bases, with 13 bases separating them. This CDR3 has 13 residues. CDR3 nucleotide sequence: TGTGCCAGCATGCGGGAGGGGAGTTCACCCCTCCACTTT. Residues: CASMREGSSPLHF.

This clone was detected only once. The chain has TRBV7-2 and TRBJ2-3; D is undetermined. Germline V gene sequence: CDR1 SGHTA, CDR2 FQGNSA. This CDR3 comprises 15 residues. Deletions cut 1 base from V and 2 bases from J, with 10 bases between. CDR3 nucleotide sequence: TGTGCCAGCAGCTTAGTCCGCATCCCCACAGATACGCAGTATTTT. Protein: CASSLVRIPTDTQYF.

V and J are TRBV11-2 and TRBJ2-5, with TRBD2 as a possible D gene (6 bases). The CDR3 has 14 amino acids. Trimming took 9 bases from V and 4 from J, leaving 18 bases between them. Germline V lookup: CDR1 SGHAT, CDR2 FQNNGV. The CDR3 protein is CASTSQGGRETQYF. In DNA, the CDR3 is TGTGCCAGTACCTCCCAAGGAGGGCGAGAGACCCAGTACTTC.

The rearrangement links TRBV6-2 or TRBV6-3 to TRBJ1-2, with 7 bases fitting TRBD1. The germline CDR1 and CDR2 sequences are MNHEY and SVGEGT. The CDR3 has 17 amino acids. Trimming removed 4 bases from V and 6 bases from J; junction bases left unmatched: 17. The CDR3 DNA follows: TGTGCCAGCAGTTTACCTGCGGGAGGGGGCGGAAAGGATGGCTACACCTTC. This sequence encodes CASSLPAGGGGKDGYTF.

The chain combines TRBV3-1 (or the pseudogene TRBV3-2) with TRBJ1-4; tentatively, D is TRBD1 (5 bases). Germline CDR1 is LGHDT and CDR2 is YNNKEL (reference sequence). V lost 0 bases and J lost 8, with 13 bases in between. This CDR3 is 15 amino acids long. The CDR3 sequence is CASSQERGEYEKLFF. The CDR3 coding sequence is TGTGCCAGCAGCCAAGAAAGGGGAGAGTACGAAAAACTGTTTTTT.

This chain uses TRBV5-6 with TRBJ1-5; 9 nucleotides match TRBD1. Germline V gene lookup returns CDR1 SGHDT and CDR2 YYEEEE. V lost 4 bases, J lost 4 bases, and 6 bases stayed unmatched. This CDR3 contains 15 residues. The DNA for the CDR3 is TGTGCCAGCAGCAAAGGACAGGGGTGGAATCAGCCCCAGCATTTT. As protein: CASSKGQGWNQPQHF.

This chain joins TRBV24-1 and TRBJ1-5; the match to TRBD1 covers 10 bases. This CDR3 comprises 16 residues. Germline V lookup: CDR1 KGHDR, CDR2 SFDVKD. V was clipped by 4 bases and J by 2 bases; unmatched bases: 4. CDR3: CATSEAGTGGNQPQHF. CDR3 DNA: TGTGCCACCAGTGAAGCCGGGACAGGGGGCAATCAGCCCCAGCATTTT.

The V and J genes are TRBV19 and TRBJ2-3, with a weak D call TRBD2 (6 bases). Between the trimmed V and J ends, which lost 3 bases and 4 bases, there was a span of 17 bases. The CDR3 runs to 16 residues. Germline CDR1 and CDR2: LNHDA and SQIVND (reference sequence). The CDR3 nucleotides read TGTGCCAGTAGTATGGCTGTAACGGGAGTAGCAGATACGCAGTATTTT. Translating it yields CASSMAVTGVADTQYF.

The DNA for the CDR3 is TGTGCCAGCAGCAGACAGTCCCGGGACTTGTCCTACGAGCAGTACTTC. This encodes CASSRQSRDLSYEQYF. V is TRBV7-6 and J is TRBJ2-7, with D maybe TRBD2 (6 bases). The CDR3 length is 16 residues. Trimming pared 5 bases from V and 1 base from J, leaving 18 bases between. From germline, CDR1 is SGHVS and CDR2 FNYEAQ. Together with reference TRBV7-6 and TRBJ2-7, the CDR3 gives the full variable domain: GAGVSQSPRYKVTKRGQDVALRCDPISGHVSLYWYRQALGQGPEFLTYFNYEAQQDKSGLPNDRFSAERPEGSISTLTIQRTEQRDSAMYRCASSRQSRDLSYEQYFGPGTRLTVT.

V usage is TRBV30 and J usage is TRBJ2-7; a possible D gene is TRBD1 (5 bases). With 2 bases removed from V and 5 bases from J, the gap between germline ends came to 25 bases. Germline V gene data show CDR1 as GTSNPN and CDR2 as SVGIG (reference sequence). This CDR3 contains 17 residues. Here the CDR3 reads CAWSHIKVWGKGDEQYF. CDR3 sequence (DNA): TGTGCCTGGAGTCATATTAAAGTGTGGGGAAAAGGGGACGAGCAGTACTTC.

The V gene is TRBV19, the J gene TRBJ2-2, with a tentative D call TRBD1 (6 bases). This CDR3 contains 15 residues. Germline-derived CDR1 and CDR2 are LNHDA and SQIVND (reference sequence). V lost 6 bases and J lost 5, with 16 bases in between. For the CDR3, the DNA is TGTGCCAGTAGCAAAACAGGGTATCGGACCGGGGAGCTGTTTTTT. Protein sequence: CASSKTGYRTGELFF.

The chain combines TRBV30 with TRBJ1-6; D not resolved. CDR1 and CDR2 (germline): GTSNPN, SVGIG (reference sequence). This CDR3 region has 13 residues. V lost 0 bases to trimming and J lost 5 bases, with 5 bases between them. The CDR3 loop reads CAWSVGNNSPLHF. Here the CDR3 DNA reads TGTGCCTGGAGTGTAGGGAATAATTCACCCCTCCACTTT. The entire variable domain, with the rest obtained from reference TRBV30 and TRBJ1-6, is as follows: SQTIHQWPATLVQPVGSPLSLECTVEGTSNPNLYWYRQAAGRGLQLLFYSVGIGQISSEVPQNLSASRPQDRQFILSSKKLLLSDSGFYLCAWSVGNNSPLHFGNGTRLTVT.

The V call is TRBV6-4, the J call TRBJ2-3; D is possibly TRBD1 (5 bases). Germline V gene data show CDR1 as MRHNA and CDR2 as SNTAGT. Trimming removed 7 bases at V and 2 bases at J, with 13 bases between. CDR3 size: 14 residues. CDR3 residues: CASKAGPFTDTQYF. The CDR3 DNA sequence: TGTGCCAGCAAGGCAGGGCCCTTCACAGATACGCAGTATTTT.

V and J are TRBV18 and TRBJ2-1; unclear D gene. Germline V gives CDR1 KGHSH, CDR2 LQKENI. Trimming took off 1 base at V and 7 bases at J, with 11 bases between the two ends. The CDR3 sequence is 14 residues long. DNA for the CDR3: TGTGCCAGCTCACCACTTTCCTCTCCTAATGAGCAGTTCTTC. This encodes CASSPLSSPNEQFF.

V is TRBV18 and J is TRBJ1-2; unclear D gene. Between the trimmed V and J ends, which lost 2 bases and 1 base, there was a span of 17 bases. The CDR3 covers 17 residues. Germline V gene data show CDR1 as KGHSH and CDR2 as LQKENI. CDR3 sequence (DNA): TGTGCCAGCTCACCAACACCTCAAACGGGGATTAACTATGGCTACACCTTC. Protein product: CASSPTPQTGINYGYTF.

This clone was seen a few times. The CDR3 coding sequence is TGTGCCAGCAGTGAAGATCGACTAGCGGGTGGGTCCTACGAGCAGTACTTC. It specifies CASSEDRLAGGSYEQYF. The V call is TRBV2, the J call TRBJ2-7; 10 positions agree with TRBD2. The CDR3 length is 17 residues. Germline CDR1 and CDR2: SNHLY and FYNNEI. V gave up 1 base and J gave up 1 base; unmatched junction bases: 7.

This chain connects TRBV19 to TRBJ2-7; maybe TRBD1 (5 bases). CDR1 and CDR2 from the germline V gene are LNHDA and SQIVND (reference sequence). The CDR3 spans 17 residues. Between the trimmed V and J ends, which lost 7 bases and 0 bases, there was a span of 22 bases. CDR3: CASTVAGHQGSSYEQYF. CDR3 DNA: TGTGCCAGTACTGTCGCCGGACACCAGGGAAGCTCCTACGAGCAGTACTTC. The whole variable domain, filled in from reference TRBV19 and TRBJ2-7, reads DGGITQSPKYLFRKEGQNVTLSCEQNLNHDAMYWYRQDPGQGLRLIYYSQIVNDFQKGDIAEGYSVSREKKESFPLTVTSAQKNPTAFYLCASTVAGHQGSSYEQYFGPGTRLTVT.

The rearrangement joins TRBV14 to TRBJ1-1; 7 bases fit TRBD1. Per germline, CDR1 SGHDN and CDR2 FVKESK. The CDR3 is made up of 15 amino acids. Germline trimming cut 6 bases from V and 0 bases from J; bases unmatched to any gene: 7. CDR3 DNA sequence: TGTGCCAGCAGTCGCCGGACAGGTTTGAACACTGAAGCTTTCTTT. This encodes CASSRRTGLNTEAFF.

The chain employs TRBV30 and TRBJ1-2; 7 bases align to TRBD1. CDR3 length: 11 residues. The junction had 3 bases not matched to a gene; V was cut back by 7 bases and J by 4 bases. From germline, CDR1 is GTSNPN and CDR2 SVGIG (reference sequence). The CDR3: CALRDSYGYTF. The CDR3, as DNA: TGTGCCTTAAGGGACAGCTATGGCTACACCTTC.

The chain carries TRBV6-2 or TRBV6-3 and TRBJ2-3; D not resolved. Germline assignment: CDR1 MNHEY and CDR2 SVGEGT. The CDR3 spans 13 residues. V was trimmed by 5 bases and J by 7 bases, leaving 13 bases between them. The CDR3 sequence is CASSASSGYTQYF. The CDR3 nucleotides read TGTGCCAGCAGTGCCTCTAGTGGGTATACGCAGTATTTT.

J is TRBJ2-2 and V is TRBV30, with 7 nucleotides matching TRBD2. From germline, CDR1 is GTSNPN and CDR2 SVGIG (reference sequence). V lost 8 bases and J lost 7; bases outside the gene matches: 4. The CDR3 has 11 residues. The chain's CDR3 is CAGREGGELFF. In DNA form, the CDR3 reads TGTGCCGGCAGGGAGGGCGGGGAGCTGTTTTTT.

V usage is TRBV7-8 and J usage is TRBJ2-7; tentative D call: TRBD2 (6 bases). The CDR3 has 14 amino acids. With 6 bases removed from V and 3 bases from J, the gap between germline ends came to 15 bases. CDR1 and CDR2 from the germline V gene are SGHVS and FQNEAQ. CDR3 sequence reads: CASREAGSYYEQYF. CDR3 nucleotide sequence: TGTGCCAGCAGAGAGGCGGGATCCTACTACGAGCAGTACTTC.

The rearrangement uses TRBV20-1 and TRBJ2-1; 7 nucleotides match TRBD1. There are 11 residues in the CDR3. The V and J ends lost 2 bases and 9 bases, in that order; junction bases with no gene match: 1. Germline V lookup: CDR1 DFQATT, CDR2 SNEGSKA (reference sequence). The CDR3 here is CSARNRGEQFF. DNA for the CDR3: TGCAGTGCTAGAAACAGGGGTGAGCAGTTCTTC.

The chain uses TRBV19 and TRBJ2-1, with 10 bases lining up with TRBD1. Trimming at V came to 10 bases and at J to 7 bases, leaving 7 bases not matched to a gene. The CDR3 contains 13 residues. Germline CDR1 and CDR2: LNHDA and SQIVND (reference sequence). The CDR3 DNA sequence: TGTGCCACCCGACAGGGGGCGAAAAATGAGCAGTTCTTC. It is translated as CATRQGAKNEQFF.